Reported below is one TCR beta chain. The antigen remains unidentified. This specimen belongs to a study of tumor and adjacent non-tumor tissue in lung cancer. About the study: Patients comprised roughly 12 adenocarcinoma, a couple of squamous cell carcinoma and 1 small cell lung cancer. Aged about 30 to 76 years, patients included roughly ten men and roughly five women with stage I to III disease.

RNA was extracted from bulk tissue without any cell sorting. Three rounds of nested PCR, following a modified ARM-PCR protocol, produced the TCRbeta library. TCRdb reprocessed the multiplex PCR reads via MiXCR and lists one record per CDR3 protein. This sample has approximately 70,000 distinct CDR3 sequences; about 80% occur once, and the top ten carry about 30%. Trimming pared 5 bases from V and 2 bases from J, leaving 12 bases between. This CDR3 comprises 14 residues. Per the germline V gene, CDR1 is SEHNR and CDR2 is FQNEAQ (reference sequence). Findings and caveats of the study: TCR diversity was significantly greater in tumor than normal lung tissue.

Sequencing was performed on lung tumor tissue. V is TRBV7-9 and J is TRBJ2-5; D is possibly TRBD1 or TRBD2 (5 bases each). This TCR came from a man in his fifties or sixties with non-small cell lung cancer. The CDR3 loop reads CASSQSGTQETQYF. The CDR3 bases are TGTGCCAGCAGCCAATCTGGGACGCAAGAGACCCAGTACTTC.